What follows are 21 T cell receptor beta chains derived from one specimen sequenced in a study of identical twins (dated by TCRdb to the mid-2010s). Library preparation employed 5' RACE. Data came from an Illumina HiSeq 2000. The public reads were reanalyzed by TCRdb: fastp trimming at Q25, MiXCR alignment, in-frame beta chains only. Identical CDR3 protein sequences are pooled into one entry, listed with their most common genes and DNA. For this sample there are hundreds of thousands of distinct CDR3 sequences; around 8% appear just once. The ten biggest clones cover 1.5% to 2.5% of the sample. The data also belong to a second study, concerning yellow fever vaccine responses in identical twins.

Sequenced: memory (CD45RO+) T cells sorted from blood. The sample's cell subset or site label, in plain terms: CD45RO+ enriched T cells. The receptors come from a woman aged 18-29 years in good health.

This clonotype was observed at least ten times. This chain uses TRBV4-2 with TRBJ2-1; D is unclear. Trimming pared 1 base from V and 2 bases from J, leaving 12 bases between. The CDR3 is 16 amino acids. Germline V gene data show CDR1 as LGHNA and CDR2 as YNFKEQ. CDR3 region: CASSQGTAEPYNEQFF. The CDR3 coding sequence is TGTGCCAGCAGCCAAGGTACAGCAGAACCCTACAATGAGCAGTTCTTC.

This clonotype has a count of ten or more. This sequence joins TRBV5-5 and TRBJ2-5, with 8 bases aligning to TRBD1. V dropped 1 base and J dropped 5; count of bases not matched to a gene: 7. CDR1 is SGHKS, CDR2 YYEKEE, per germline (reference sequence). This CDR3 is built from 15 residues. CDR3 region: CASSLLSGGDETQYF. As DNA, the CDR3 is TGTGCCAGCAGCTTGCTATCAGGGGGCGATGAGACCCAGTACTTC.

The V gene is TRBV2, the J gene TRBJ2-7; tentatively, D is TRBD1 (6 bases). Germline V CDR1 and CDR2: SNHLY, FYNNEI. V was cut by 2 bases and J by 2 bases, with 7 bases left in between. The CDR3 totals 13 residues. CDR3 in amino acids: CASSEQGTYEQYF. CDR3 DNA sequence: TGTGCCAGCAGTGAACAGGGGACCTACGAGCAGTACTTC.

This sequence joins TRBV3-1 and TRBJ1-1; no definite D call. V was shortened by 3 bases and J by 6 bases, with 17 bases between the two germline ends. Germline V lookup: CDR1 LGHDT, CDR2 YNNKEL (reference sequence). The CDR3 loop spans 15 amino acids. The CDR3 nucleotides read TGTGCCAGCAGCCACGGTGATAGGAAAAGCGCTGAAGCTTTCTTT. Protein sequence: CASSHGDRKSAEAFF.

This clonotype occurred many times. The V and J genes are TRBV29-1 and TRBJ2-3; the D is unclear. The CDR3 runs to 11 residues. In germline, CDR1 is SQVTM, CDR2 ANQGSEA. Deletions cut 3 bases from V and 10 bases from J, with 11 bases between. The CDR3 loop reads CSVDRDLAQYF. DNA of the CDR3: TGCAGCGTTGATAGGGATCTAGCGCAGTATTTT.

This clonotype was observed a handful of times. V usage is TRBV20-1 and J usage is TRBJ1-4; D is possibly TRBD1 (6 bases). V gave up 5 bases and J gave up 5 bases, with 12 bases separating them. From germline, CDR1 is DFQATT and CDR2 SNEGSKA (reference sequence). The CDR3 covers 13 residues. DNA for the CDR3: TGCAGTGCTGAGGGGGGCCCAAATGAAAAACTGTTTTTT. As protein: CSAEGGPNEKLFF.

This chain connects TRBV30 to TRBJ1-6, with a possible D match to TRBD1 (5 bases). Germline V CDR1 and CDR2: GTSNPN, SVGIG (reference sequence). V was clipped by 1 base and J by 19 bases, with 11 bases between them. The CDR3 totals 10 residues. CDR3 protein: CAWSAGTVHF. CDR3 nucleotide sequence: TGTGCCTGGAGTGCTGGGACGGTTCACTTT.

V is TRBV7-3 and J is TRBJ2-3, with 7 bases aligning to TRBD1. The V gene end was trimmed by 0 bases and the J gene end by 2 bases; junction bases not matched to a gene: 5. The CDR3 is 16 residues long. Germline-derived CDR1 and CDR2 are SGHTA and FQGTGA. The CDR3 bases are TGTGCCAGCAGCTTAACAGGGGGCTGGAACACAGATACGCAGTATTTT. Translated: CASSLTGGWNTDTQYF.

The chain has TRBV28 and TRBJ2-1; TRBD2 agrees at 9 bases. CDR1 MDHEN and CDR2 SYDVKM come from the germline V gene. With V trimmed by 6 bases and J by 6 bases, 18 bases remained unmatched. The length of the CDR3 is 18 residues. For the CDR3, the DNA is TGTGCCAGCAGACAGACCGAATTAGCGGGAGCTTACGTCAATGAGCAGTTCTTC. Translating gives CASRQTELAGAYVNEQFF.

This clonotype has only a few counts. The rearrangement joins TRBV6-1 to TRBJ2-7; 8 bases match TRBD1. CDR3 size: 14 residues. Germline CDR1 MNHNS, CDR2 SASEGT. J lost 2 bases, V lost 10 bases, and 10 bases had no gene match. For the CDR3, the DNA is TGTGCCATTATACCCGGACAGGGAGCCTACGAGCAGTACTTC. As protein: CAIIPGQGAYEQYF.

This clonotype was counted at least ten times. The V and J genes are TRBV7-9 and TRBJ1-5, with unresolved D. Germline CDR1 and CDR2: SEHNR and FQNEAQ (reference sequence). V lost 4 bases to trimming and J lost 3 bases, with 10 bases between them. The CDR3 has 14 amino acids. DNA of the CDR3: TGTGCCAGCAGCTCCCACCTGTCCAATCAGCCCCAGCATTTT. Amino acids: CASSSHLSNQPQHF. The variable domain in full, completed from reference TRBV7-9 and TRBJ1-5, reads DTGVSQNPRHKITKRGQNVTFRCDPISEHNRLYWYRQTLGQGPEFLTYFQNEAQLEKSRLLSDRFSAERPKGSFSTLEIQRTEQGDSAMYLCASSSHLSNQPQHFGDGTRLSIL.

The chain recombines TRBV6-1 with TRBJ2-6; TRBD1 is a possible D gene (6 bases). V lost 6 bases, J lost 2 bases, and 11 bases lay in between. Germline assignment: CDR1 MNHNS and CDR2 SASEGT. The CDR3 totals 15 residues. For the CDR3, the DNA is TGTGCCAGCAGCGCAGGGGTGGCTGGGGCCAACGTCCTGACTTTC. This codes for CASSAGVAGANVLTF.

This clonotype was counted at least ten times. The rearrangement joins TRBV28 to TRBJ1-2; D gene unclear. This CDR3 comprises 14 residues. Per the germline V gene, CDR1 is MDHEN and CDR2 is SYDVKM. V dropped 1 base and J dropped 8 bases, with 14 bases sitting between them. CDR3 nucleotide sequence: TGTGCCAGCAGTTTATCAGATCCGGGGAGAGGCTACACCTTC. This codes for CASSLSDPGRGYTF.

This clonotype has only a few counts. The V call is TRBV28, the J call TRBJ2-7, with TRBD1 as a possible D gene (6 bases). CDR3 size: 14 residues. Germline CDR1 and CDR2: MDHEN and SYDVKM. V was pared by 5 bases and J by 3 bases, with 14 bases between. CDR3 in DNA: TGTGCCAGCAGTACCGGGACATCGAGCTACGAGCAGTACTTC. Its protein is CASSTGTSSYEQYF.

This clonotype occurred many times. The chain uses TRBV10-3 and TRBJ2-1; 15 positions match TRBD2. Germline values: CDR1 ENHRY, CDR2 SYGVKD. J gave up 7 bases and V 8 bases, and 9 bases lay outside the gene matches. The CDR3 sequence is 16 residues long. DNA for the CDR3: TGTGCCATCCGTAACACCGGGACTAGCGGGAGGAATGAGCAGTTCTTC. It yields the protein CAIRNTGTSGRNEQFF.

This clonotype was recorded many times. This chain connects TRBV3-1 to TRBJ2-5; the D gene could be TRBD1 or TRBD2 (6 bases each). Germline V CDR1 and CDR2: LGHDT, YNNKEL (reference sequence). V was shortened by 0 bases and J by 7 bases, with 15 bases between the two germline ends. The CDR3 is 15 residues long. This CDR3 reads CASSQETGARGTQYF. CDR3 coding DNA: TGTGCCAGCAGCCAAGAAACGGGGGCGCGTGGGACCCAGTACTTC.

The rearrangement uses TRBV12-3 or TRBV12-4 and TRBJ2-5; maybe TRBD2 (6 bases). This CDR3 region has 14 residues. V was shortened by 5 bases and J by 1 base, with 11 bases between the two germline ends. The chain's CDR3 is CASSRGLSQETQYF. In DNA, the CDR3 is TGTGCCAGCAGTAGGGGACTTTCCCAAGAGACCCAGTACTTC.

The V gene is TRBV7-8, the J gene TRBJ2-1; 9 positions match TRBD2. The trim removed 3 bases at V and 8 bases at J, leaving 5 bases unmatched. The CDR3 has 14 amino acids. In germline, CDR1 is SGHVS, CDR2 FQNEAQ. The CDR3 DNA follows: TGTGCCAGCAGCTTCCAGCGGGGGGTGTATGAGCAGTTCTTC. Protein sequence: CASSFQRGVYEQFF. The whole variable domain, remainder taken from reference TRBV7-8 and TRBJ2-1, is GAGVSQSPRYKVAKRGQDVALRCDPISGHVSLFWYQQALGQGPEFLTYFQNEAQLDKSGLPSDRFFAERPEGSVSTLKIQRTQQEDSAVYLCASSFQRGVYEQFFGPGTRLTVL.

This clonotype was picked up many times. J is TRBJ2-1 and V is TRBV5-1; 9 bases agree with TRBD2. Trimming removed 0 bases from V and 3 bases from J; junction bases left unmatched: 4. This CDR3 has 16 amino acids. Per germline, CDR1 SGHRS and CDR2 YFSETQ. For the CDR3, the DNA is TGCGCCAGCAGCTTGGAAAGGACTAGCGACTACAATGAGCAGTTCTTC. Protein sequence: CASSLERTSDYNEQFF.

The chain employs TRBV15 and TRBJ2-2; D is ambiguous. The CDR3 length is 15 residues. CDR1 and CDR2 (germline): LNHNV, YYDKDF (reference sequence). Trimming took 5 bases from V and 4 from J, leaving 14 bases between them. The DNA for the CDR3 is TGTGCCACCAGCGTGGAAGGAGTGAGCACCGGGGAGCTGTTTTTT. Protein product: CATSVEGVSTGELFF.

This clonotype was counted ten times or more. The rearrangement links TRBV20-1 to TRBJ2-3; TRBD2 aligns across 14 bases. V was pared by 1 base and J by 1 base, with 10 bases of the junction left unmatched. Germline V gene lookup returns CDR1 DFQATT and CDR2 SNEGSKA (reference sequence). The CDR3 runs 19 residues. The CDR3, as DNA: TGCAGTGCTAGAGTGGGACTAGCGGGAGAGTCGTCGGGCACAGATACGCAGTATTTT. Its protein product is CSARVGLAGESSGTDTQYF.